The rows below give T cell receptor beta chains drawn from one sample of a study of vaccination and CD4 T cells after COVID-19. MiXCR was run by TCRdb on the PCR reads, yielding one entry per CDR3 protein. Among around 19,000 distinct CDR3 sequences listed, almost 60% were seen once. These receptors' targets are unknown. The specimen sequenced was CD4+ T cells from blood, cultured in vitro. The receptor source for this set is a human donor who had recovered from COVID-19. CDR3s include the opening cysteine and the closing phenylalanine or tryptophan. Fields, in order: D gene, J gene, V gene, clone size, CDR3 DNA, CDR3 protein. A D gene is named only where the DNA matches it firmly. A row's size may be missing; if present it is once, few, many or a size class.

>TRBD1|TRBJ2-1|TRBV20-1|.
TGCAGTGCCAACAGGGGGGCCTCCTACAATGAGCAGTTCTTC
CSANRGASYNEQFF
>TRBD1|TRBJ1-2|TRBV6-4|few
TGTGCCAGCAGTGCCGGGACAGGGCCATATGGCTACACCTTC
CASSAGTGPYGYTF
>.|TRBJ2-3|TRBV4-3|.
TGCGCCAGCAGCCAAGAGGCGGGGAGCACAGATACGCAGTATTTT
CASSQEAGSTDTQYF
>.|TRBJ1-5|TRBV24-1|.
TGTGCCACCAGTGATACAGGGAATCAGCCCCAGCATTTT
CATSDTGNQPQHF
>.|TRBJ1-2|TRBV7-2|.
TGTGCCAGCAGCTTAATGCCGCGGGGAGCTAACTATGGCTACACCTTC
CASSLMPRGANYGYTF
>.|TRBJ1-1|TRBV20-1|.
TGCAGTGCTATGTGGGGGCAGAACACTGAAGCTTTCTTT
CSAMWGQNTEAFF
>.|TRBJ1-5|TRBV4-3|.
TGCGCCAGCAGCCATACGGGGGAGGATCAGCCCCAGCATTTT
CASSHTGEDQPQHF
>.|TRBJ1-2|TRBV5-1|few
TGCGCCAGCAGCTTGGATCCGGGAAACTATGGCTACACCTTC
CASSLDPGNYGYTF
>.|TRBJ1-1|TRBV28|.
TGTGCCAGCAGCTCCCTCGGACGGAAGGGCACTGAAGCTTTCTTT
CASSSLGRKGTEAFF
>TRBD1|TRBJ1-3|TRBV7-2|few
TGTGCCAGCAGCTTTGGACAGGTCGTCTCTGGAAACACCATATATTTT
CASSFGQVVSGNTIYF
>.|TRBJ2-5|TRBV27|.
TGTACCAGCAGTTACGTGGGGTCACAAGAGACCCAGTACTTC
CTSSYVGSQETQYF
>TRBD2|TRBJ2-3|TRBV20-1|.
TGCAGTGCTAGTGCGGGAGCGGGCACAGATACGCAGTATTTT
CSASAGAGTDTQYF
>.|TRBJ2-3|TRBV15|.
TGTGCCACCAGCAGACGTAGGGGGGCAGATACAGATACGCAGTATTTT
CATSRRRGADTDTQYF
>.|TRBJ1-6|TRBV20-1|.
TGCAGTGCTAGAGATACGACAGTATGGTCACCCCTCCACTTT
CSARDTTVWSPLHF
>TRBD2|TRBJ2-1|TRBV7-2|.
TGTGCCAGCAGCACTTACCCACTAGCGGCCTACAATGAGCAGTTCTTC
CASSTYPLAAYNEQFF
>.|TRBJ1-2|TRBV5-5|.
TGTGCCAGCAGCCCAGACAGGCGCTTCTATGGCTACACCTTC
CASSPDRRFYGYTF
>TRBD1|TRBJ1-6|TRBV6-4|few
TGTGCCAGCAGTGAGCACAGGGGAATTAATTCACCCCTCCACTTT
CASSEHRGINSPLHF
>.|TRBJ2-3|TRBV20-1|.
TGCAGTGCTAGAGCGGGGAACACAGATACGCAGTATTTT
CSARAGNTDTQYF
>TRBD2|TRBJ2-7|TRBV6-1|.
TGTGCCAGCTCCCAGCGGGGGGCCAACTCCTACGAGCAGTACTTC
CASSQRGANSYEQYF
>.|TRBJ1-5|TRBV7-2|.
TGTGCCAGCAGCTTAGAGGGGGTCGGGTATCAGCCCCAGCATTTT
CASSLEGVGYQPQHF
>.|TRBJ2-1|TRBV7-2|.
TGTGCCAGCAGCGCCTCTGTCAGGGACAATGAGCAGTTCTTC
CASSASVRDNEQFF
>.|TRBJ2-4|TRBV20-1|.
TGCAGTGCTAGGGTGGCAGGGTCGATGGACATTCAGTACTTC
CSARVAGSMDIQYF
>.|TRBJ2-1|TRBV11-3|.
TGTGCCAGCAGCTTATCCCCGGTCGCTGACAATGAGCAGTTCTTC
CASSLSPVADNEQFF
>.|TRBJ2-1|TRBV27|.
TGTGCCAGCAGTTTGCAACAATACAATGAGCAGTTCTTC
CASSLQQYNEQFF
>.|TRBJ2-3|TRBV7-2|.
TGTGCCAGCAGCCTAGACCCGACCCTATCGCAGTATTTT
CASSLDPTLSQYF
>.|TRBJ1-6|TRBV6-1|.
TGTGCCAGCAGCCCCTCGGTGGGCTCCTATAATTCACCCCTCCACTTT
CASSPSVGSYNSPLHF
>TRBD1|TRBJ1-1|TRBV7-9|.
TGTGCCAGCAGCTTTCCGACAGGGGAGGCGGGTGAAGCTTTCTTT
CASSFPTGEAGEAFF
>TRBD1|TRBJ2-3|TRBV6-1|.
TGTGCCAGCAGTACAGACAGGGGGGATACGCAGTATTTT
CASSTDRGDTQYF
>.|TRBJ2-5|TRBV25-1|few
TGTGCCAGCAGTGACGGGGGACGGAGGGTATCAGAGACCCAGTACTTC
CASSDGGRRVSETQYF
>TRBD1|TRBJ1-5|TRBV6-2/TRBV6-3|few
TGTGCCAGCAGCCCTACAGGGGGCAGGCAGCCCCAGCATTTT
CASSPTGGRQPQHF
>.|TRBJ2-2|TRBV20-1|.
TGCAGTGCTACGGTTAATTCTGCCGGGGAGCTGTTTTTT
CSATVNSAGELFF
>.|TRBJ2-1|TRBV7-9|.
TGTGCCAGCAGCTTAGTGCTAGATACGGAGCCCCAGTTCTTC
CASSLVLDTEPQFF
>.|TRBJ1-2|TRBV5-4|few
TGTGCCAGCAGTCCGGACAGAAACTATGGCTACACCTTC
CASSPDRNYGYTF
>.|TRBJ2-2|TRBV27|.
TGTGCCAGCAGTTCTTACCCGATTCGGGAGCTGTTTTTT
CASSSYPIRELFF
>.|TRBJ1-2|TRBV19|few
TGTGCCAGTAGTGCGTCGGGACGGAGGGGTAATGGCTACACCTTC
CASSASGRRGNGYTF
>.|TRBJ2-5|TRBV5-8|few
TGTGCCAGCTGGTGGGAGACCCAGTACTTC
CASWWETQYF
>TRBD1|TRBJ2-5|TRBV6-1|.
TGTGCCAGCAATGACTACAGGGGGCCAGAGACCCAGTACTTC
CASNDYRGPETQYF
>.|TRBJ2-3|TRBV6-1|.
TGTGCCAGCACCTACGGGACGACTAGCACAGATACGCAGTATTTT
CASTYGTTSTDTQYF
>TRBD1|TRBJ1-1|TRBV5-1|.
TGCGCCAGCAGCGAGACAGGGTTTACTATGAACACTGAAGCTTTCTTT
CASSETGFTMNTEAFF
>.|TRBJ2-1|TRBV5-5|once
TGTGCCAGCAGCTTGAGGCAGGGGGGTTCCTACAATGAGCAGTTCTTC
CASSLRQGGSYNEQFF
>TRBD2|TRBJ2-7|TRBV7-2|.
TGTGCCAGCAGCTCGCCAGGACTAGCGGGAGTTCTCTACGAGCAGTACTTC
CASSSPGLAGVLYEQYF
>TRBD1|TRBJ1-3|TRBV20-1|.
TGCAGTGCGCAAAGGACAGGGTTATTGGACACCATATATTTT
CSAQRTGLLDTIYF
>.|TRBJ2-5|TRBV2|.
TGTGCCAGCGTGGTGGGAGAGACCCAGTACTTC
CASVVGETQYF
>TRBD1|TRBJ2-7|TRBV7-2|few
TGTGCCAGCAGCCCGGGACAGGGGGCAGGGCAGTACTTC
CASSPGQGAGQYF